This T cell receptor (beta chain) was recovered during a study of cytomegalovirus exposure and HLA in healthy donors. Background on the study: An early data release held some 85 million unique TCRs from HLA-typed donors. Overall study results and limits: Several of the most significant clusters were apparently associated with common viral pathogens in a later analysis.

Of note for this clone: Its matching antigen is unknown.

Though probably carrying unrecorded immune exposures, donors were nominally healthy at sampling. PCR was performed using 60 Vbeta and 13 Jbeta primers. Clones were sequenced by immunoSEQ multiplex PCR, and TCRdb holds only the in-frame ones, with some missing. The sample includes some 110,000 clones, roughly 70% of them seen just once. The CDR3 spans 14 residues. Trimming at V came to 5 bases and at J to 7 bases, leaving 6 bases not matched to a gene. Germline-derived CDR1 and CDR2 are SGHVS and FQNEAQ. Input material: PBMCs. The V call is TRBV7-8, the J call TRBJ1-4; the match to TRBD1 covers 8 bases. The origin of this receptor is a male donor in good health and CMV-seropositive. CDR3 nucleotides: TGTGCCAGCAGCCTGACAGGGGAGGGTGAAAAACTGTTTTTT. The encoded protein is CASSLTGEGEKLFF. Using reference TRBV7-8 and TRBJ1-4 for the parts outside the CDR3, the full variable domain is GAGVSQSPRYKVAKRGQDVALRCDPISGHVSLFWYQQALGQGPEFLTYFQNEAQLDKSGLPSDRFFAERPEGSVSTLKIQRTQQEDSAVYLCASSLTGEGEKLFFGSGTQLSVL.